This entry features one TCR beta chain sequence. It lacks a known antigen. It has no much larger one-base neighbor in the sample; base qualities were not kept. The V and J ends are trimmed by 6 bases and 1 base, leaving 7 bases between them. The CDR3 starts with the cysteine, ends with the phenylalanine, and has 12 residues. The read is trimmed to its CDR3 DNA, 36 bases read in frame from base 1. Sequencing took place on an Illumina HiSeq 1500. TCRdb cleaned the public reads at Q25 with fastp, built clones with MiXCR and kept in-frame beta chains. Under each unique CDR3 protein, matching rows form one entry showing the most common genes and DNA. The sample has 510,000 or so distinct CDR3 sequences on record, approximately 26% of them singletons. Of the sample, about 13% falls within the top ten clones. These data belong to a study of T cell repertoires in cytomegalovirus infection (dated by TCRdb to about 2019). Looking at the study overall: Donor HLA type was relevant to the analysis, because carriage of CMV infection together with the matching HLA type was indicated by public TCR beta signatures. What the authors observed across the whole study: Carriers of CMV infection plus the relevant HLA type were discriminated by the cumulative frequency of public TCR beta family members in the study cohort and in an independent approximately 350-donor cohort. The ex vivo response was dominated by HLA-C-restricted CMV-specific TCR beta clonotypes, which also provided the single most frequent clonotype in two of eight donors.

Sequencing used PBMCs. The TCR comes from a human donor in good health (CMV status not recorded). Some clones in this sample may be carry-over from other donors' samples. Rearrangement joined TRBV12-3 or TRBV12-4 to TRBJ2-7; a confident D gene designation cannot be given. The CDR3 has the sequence CASSQQSYEQYF. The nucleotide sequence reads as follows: TGTGCCAGCAGCCAACAATCCTACGAGCAGTACTTC.